The entry below describes one TCR beta chain. Its antigen remains unknown. The identical CDR3 is also encoded by other nucleotide sequences in the sample. Measured with immunoSEQ multiplex PCR; TCRdb has only the in-frame clones, and not every one. Here the sample spans about 110,000 clones, over 85% being singletons. The entry originates in a study of graft-versus-host responses after intestinal transplantation. Study overall: Recipients obtained multivisceral, liver-intestinal, or isolated intestinal transplants. Every recipient had anti-thymocyte globulin induction and roughly three years of tacrolimus plus steroids.

The study's findings and limits: Peak GvH clone levels in circulation were associated with early post-transplant HvG declines. Recipient bone marrow held GvH clones, some seen earlier in ileum or blood.

The CDR3 loop spans 13 amino acids. Germline V gene lookup returns CDR1 LNHDA and CDR2 SQIVND (reference sequence). Trimming left V 3 bases short and J 3 bases short, with 8 bases between. The source of this sequence is a human donor who was the organ donor for an intestinal transplant. The genes are TRBV19 and TRBJ1-1, with D maybe TRBD1 (6 bases). This material consisted of unstimulated CD4+ T cells sorted from spleen or lymph node cells, taken before transplant. The CDR3 protein is CASSIRGHTEAFF. The CDR3 nucleotides are TGTGCCAGTAGTATCCGGGGGCACACTGAAGCTTTCTTT.